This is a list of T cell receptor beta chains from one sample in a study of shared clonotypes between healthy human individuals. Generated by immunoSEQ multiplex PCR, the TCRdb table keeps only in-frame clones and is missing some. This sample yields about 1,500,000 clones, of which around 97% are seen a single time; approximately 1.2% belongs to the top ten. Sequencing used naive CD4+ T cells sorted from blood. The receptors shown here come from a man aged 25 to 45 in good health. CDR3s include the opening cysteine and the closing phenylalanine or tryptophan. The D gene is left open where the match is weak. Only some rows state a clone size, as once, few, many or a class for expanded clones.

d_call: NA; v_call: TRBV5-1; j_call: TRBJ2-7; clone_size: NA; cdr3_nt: TGCGCCAGCAGCTCATTCCCTAGGGGTCCCACCTACGAGCAGTACTTC; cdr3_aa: CASSSFPRGPTYEQYF
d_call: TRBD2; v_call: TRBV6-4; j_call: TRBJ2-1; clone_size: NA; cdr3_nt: TGTGCCAGCAGTGACACTAGCGGGAACAATGAGCAGTTCTTC; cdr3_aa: CASSDTSGNNEQFF
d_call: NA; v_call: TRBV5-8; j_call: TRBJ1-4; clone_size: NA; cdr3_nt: TGTGCCAGCAGCTTGCCTAATGAAAAACTGTTTTTT; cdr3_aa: CASSLPNEKLFF
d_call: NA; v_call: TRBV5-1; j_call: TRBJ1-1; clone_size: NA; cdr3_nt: TGCGCCAGCCGCCCGGGAGTGGGGAACTCTGAAGCTTTCTTT; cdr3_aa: CASRPGVGNSEAFF
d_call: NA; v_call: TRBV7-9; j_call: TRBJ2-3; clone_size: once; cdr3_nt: TGTGCCAGCAGCCCTGCCCGCAGGGCAGATACGCAGTATTTT; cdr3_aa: CASSPARRADTQYF
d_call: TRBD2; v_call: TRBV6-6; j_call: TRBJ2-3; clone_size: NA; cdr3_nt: TGTGCCAGCAGCCCACTAGCGGGAGGGCCAGATACGCAGTATTTT; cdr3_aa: CASSPLAGGPDTQYF
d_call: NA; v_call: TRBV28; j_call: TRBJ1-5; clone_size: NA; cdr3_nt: TGTGCCAGCAGTTTACCGGACACCTCCAATCAGCCCCAGCATTTT; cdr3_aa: CASSLPDTSNQPQHF
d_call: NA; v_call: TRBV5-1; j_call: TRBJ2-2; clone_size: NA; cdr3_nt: TGCGCCAGCAGCTACGAACTCGGTGACGGGTCCTACGGGGAGCTGTTTTTT; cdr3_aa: CASSYELGDGSYGELFF
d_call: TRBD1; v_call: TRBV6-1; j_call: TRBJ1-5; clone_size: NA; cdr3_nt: TGTGCCAGCACCGGACAGGCTCAGCCCCAGCATTTT; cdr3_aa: CASTGQAQPQHF
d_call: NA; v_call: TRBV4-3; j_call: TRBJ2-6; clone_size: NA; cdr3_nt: TGCGCCAGCAGCCAAGATCCGGGGCCTCTGGCTGGGGCCAACGTCCTGACTTTC; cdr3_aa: CASSQDPGPLAGANVLTF
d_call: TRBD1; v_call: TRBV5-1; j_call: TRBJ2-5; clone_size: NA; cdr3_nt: TGCGCCAGCAGCTTAATGACAGGGACAGGTGAGGAGACCCAGTACTTC; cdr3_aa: CASSLMTGTGEETQYF
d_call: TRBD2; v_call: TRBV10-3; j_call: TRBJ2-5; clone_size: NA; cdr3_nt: TGTGCCATCAGTGAGTCCGTAGCGGGAGTCGAGGAGACCCAGTACTTC; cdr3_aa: CAISESVAGVEETQYF
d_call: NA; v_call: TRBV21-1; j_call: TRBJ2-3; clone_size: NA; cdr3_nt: TGTGCCAGCAGCAACCCCCCAGGGACTAGCACAGATACGCAGTATTTT; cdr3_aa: CASSNPPGTSTDTQYF
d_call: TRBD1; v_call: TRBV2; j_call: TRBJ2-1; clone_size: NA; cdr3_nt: TGTGCCAGCCAGGGGGCGGCCAATGAGCAGTTCTTC; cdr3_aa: CASQGAANEQFF
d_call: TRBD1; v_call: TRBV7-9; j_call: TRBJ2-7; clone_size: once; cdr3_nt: TGTGCCAGCAGCCGTGGGACAGGGGGCGGCGACGAGCAGTACTTC; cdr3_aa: CASSRGTGGGDEQYF